The 21 T cell receptor beta chains below come from one sample, sequenced in a study of blood T cell repertoires in COVID-19. Sequenced by immunoSEQ multiplex PCR; TCRdb stores in-frame clones only, minus some. Here the sample spans 230,000 or so clones, 70% to 90% being singletons. Sequencing was done on a sample of PBMCs or T cells enriched from blood (not recorded which). These TCRs come from a woman between 50 and 59 years old who had been exposed to COVID-19.

The chain combines TRBV4-3 with TRBJ1-1, with D uncertain. Germline V gene data show CDR1 as LGHNA and CDR2 as YSLEER. The CDR3 is 15 residues long. The V gene lost 6 bases and the J gene lost 0 bases, with 14 bases spanning the gap. The CDR3 region is CASSPSRRMNTEAFF. The CDR3 DNA reads as TGCGCCAGCAGTCCCTCCCGGCGGATGAACACTGAAGCTTTCTTT.

The gene calls are TRBV5-4 and TRBJ2-7; maybe TRBD2 (5 bases). Germline V lookup: CDR1 SGHNT, CDR2 YYREEE (reference sequence). The CDR3 loop spans 14 amino acids. V was trimmed by 4 bases and J by 5 bases, leaving 16 bases between them. In DNA form, the CDR3 reads TGTGCCAGCAGCCGGGCCGGGAATCGCGACGAGCAGTACTTC. Protein product: CASSRAGNRDEQYF.

The chain links TRBV28 to TRBJ2-1; 9 bases agree with TRBD2. The CDR3 totals 14 residues. Germline CDR1 and CDR2: MDHEN and SYDVKM. Trimming removed 6 bases from V and 4 bases from J; junction bases left unmatched: 4. The CDR3 sequence is CASRSSGGYNEQFF. Here the CDR3 DNA reads TGTGCCAGCAGGTCGAGCGGGGGGTACAATGAGCAGTTCTTC.

The chain employs TRBV18 and TRBJ2-7, with 8 positions matching TRBD1. This CDR3 spans 15 amino acids. J was trimmed by 6 bases and V by 5 bases; bases with no gene match: 12. Germline-derived CDR1 and CDR2 are KGHSH and LQKENI. The CDR3 region is CASSSNDRGPLEQYF. The CDR3 region has the DNA TGTGCCAGCTCATCAAACGACAGGGGTCCCCTCGAGCAGTACTTC.

This clone occurred a few times. The chain employs TRBV9 and TRBJ2-3, with TRBD2 identical over 8 bases. Looked up from germline, CDR1 is SGDLS and CDR2 is YYNGEE. The CDR3 length is 15 residues. V lost 0 bases, J lost 6 bases, and 6 bases stayed unmatched. The CDR3, as DNA: TGTGCCAGCAGCGTAGAGTTCGGGGGGGCGGATACGCAGTATTTT. Its translation: CASSVEFGGADTQYF. Supplemented by reference TRBV9 and TRBJ2-3, the full variable domain reads DSGVTQTPKHLITATGQRVTLRCSPRSGDLSVYWYQQSLDQGLQFLIQYYNGEERAKGNILERFSAQQFPDLHSELNLSSLELGDSALYFCASSVEFGGADTQYFGPGTRLTVL.

The rearrangement links TRBV6-5 to TRBJ1-5; possible D gene TRBD1, 5 bases. Germline V gene data show CDR1 as MNHEY and CDR2 as SVGAGI. V dropped 6 bases and J dropped 2 bases, with 14 bases sitting between them. The length of the CDR3 is 15 residues. The CDR3 protein is CASRGRWLRNQPQHF. In DNA form, the CDR3 reads TGTGCCAGCAGGGGGCGATGGTTGCGCAATCAGCCCCAGCATTTT.

Written as DNA, the CDR3 is TGTGCCAGCAGCCAAGAATCAGAGAACACTGAAGCTTTCTTT. It yields the protein CASSQESENTEAFF. The chain joins TRBV4-2 to TRBJ1-1; no clear D gene. Germline CDR1 reads LGHNA; CDR2 reads YNFKEQ. This CDR3 region has 14 residues. Between the trimmed V and J ends, which lost 0 bases and 1 base, there was a span of 6 bases.

The chain combines TRBV5-1 with TRBJ1-1; TRBD1 is a possible D gene (5 bases). The CDR3 is made up of 13 amino acids. Germline lookup yields CDR1 SGHRS and CDR2 YFSETQ. V lost 3 bases to trimming and J lost 3 bases, with 9 bases between them. CDR3 amino acids: CASSSTEDTEAFF. The CDR3 nucleotides read TGCGCCAGCAGCTCGACAGAAGACACTGAAGCTTTCTTT.

This clone was seen a handful of times. Other DNA sequences of this sample code for an identical CDR3. This chain joins TRBV18 and TRBJ1-1; 9 positions agree with TRBD1. Germline-derived CDR1 and CDR2 are KGHSH and LQKENI. The V gene end was trimmed by 6 bases and the J gene end by 4 bases; junction bases not matched to a gene: 3. This CDR3 is built from 13 residues. CDR3 residues: CASSPTGGTEAFF. In nucleotides, the CDR3 is TGTGCCAGCTCTCCGACAGGGGGCACTGAAGCTTTCTTT.

The rearrangement links TRBV27 to TRBJ1-3; D uncertain. Between the trimmed V and J ends, which lost 3 bases and 7 bases, there was a span of 10 bases. The CDR3 consists of 13 residues. CDR1 is MNHEY, CDR2 SMNVEV, per germline (reference sequence). Here the CDR3 reads CASSLDLGNTIYF. For the CDR3, the DNA is TGTGCCAGCAGTTTGGACTTAGGGAACACCATATATTTT.

The table lists this clone with many counts. V is TRBV2 and J is TRBJ1-5; 8 bases align to TRBD1. Germline V gene data show CDR1 as SNHLY and CDR2 as FYNNEI. J was trimmed by 4 bases and V by 1 base; bases with no gene match: 3. The CDR3 has 15 residues. The CDR3 reads CASSEDRGRNQPQHF. As DNA, the CDR3 is TGTGCCAGCAGTGAAGACAGGGGGAGAAATCAGCCCCAGCATTTT.

This chain connects TRBV4-3 to TRBJ2-7; TRBD2 aligns across 8 bases. The ends lost 2 bases at V and 4 bases at J; junction bases unmatched: 7. CDR3 length: 15 residues. Germline lookup yields CDR1 LGHNA and CDR2 YSLEER. In DNA form, the CDR3 reads TGCGCCAGCAGCCAAAATAGCGGGGCGGGATACGAGCAGTACTTC. This gives the protein CASSQNSGAGYEQYF.

V and J are TRBV10-2 and TRBJ1-2; 8 bases fit TRBD1. Per the germline V gene, CDR1 is WSHSY and CDR2 is SAAADI. This CDR3 spans 15 amino acids. V shed 0 bases, J shed 8 bases, and the junction held 8 bases outside the gene matches. DNA of the CDR3: TGCGCCAGCAGTGAGTCGACGTGGGGGGACAGGGGCTACACCTTC. It encodes CASSESTWGDRGYTF.

This rearrangement joins TRBV6-5 to TRBJ1-3; weak D call: TRBD1 (5 bases). This CDR3 is 14 amino acids long. The germline V gene has CDR1 MNHEY and CDR2 SVGAGI. Trimming cost V 6 bases and J 0 bases, with 9 bases left between them. CDR3 sequence: CASRDRFSGNTIYF. DNA for the CDR3: TGTGCCAGCAGAGACAGATTCTCTGGAAACACCATATATTTT.

This clone turned up a few times. The rearrangement links TRBV29-1 to TRBJ1-1, with D possibly being TRBD1 (5 bases). Looked up from germline, CDR1 is SQVTM and CDR2 is ANQGSEA. CDR3 length equals 10 residues. The V gene lost 1 base and the J gene lost 8 bases, with 5 bases spanning the gap. As DNA, the CDR3 is TGCAGCGTTGAAGGGACAGAAGCTTTCTTT. Encoded protein: CSVEGTEAFF.

The V and J genes are TRBV5-1 and TRBJ2-1, with 12 nucleotides matching TRBD2. With V trimmed by 0 bases and J by 9 bases, 4 bases remained unmatched. CDR3 length: 15 amino acids. The V gene's germline CDR1 is SGHRS and CDR2 YFSETQ. The CDR3 sequence is CASSLGLAGDGEQFF. The CDR3, as DNA: TGCGCCAGCAGCTTGGGACTAGCGGGGGATGGTGAGCAGTTCTTC.

In its sample, this clone was seen once. V and J are TRBV7-2 and TRBJ1-1, with D possibly matching TRBD1 (6 bases). Deletions cut 1 base from V and 5 bases from J, with 17 bases between. Germline loops: CDR1 SGHTA, CDR2 FQGNSA. The CDR3 is 16 residues long. The chain's CDR3 is CASSLEYGRGGTEAFF. The CDR3 DNA sequence: TGTGCCAGCAGCTTAGAATATGGCAGGGGAGGGACTGAAGCTTTCTTT.

V usage is TRBV5-5 and J usage is TRBJ1-1; D call uncertain. The CDR3 covers 14 residues. Trimming pared 4 bases from V and 1 base from J, leaving 11 bases between. Looked up from germline, CDR1 is SGHKS and CDR2 is YYEKEE (reference sequence). DNA of the CDR3: TGTGCCAGCAGCGTCTTTCTAACGAACACTGAAGCTTTCTTT. Translation gives CASSVFLTNTEAFF.

This clone appeared a single time. The rearrangement joins TRBV19 to TRBJ1-3, with a weak D call TRBD1 (5 bases). The germline V gene has CDR1 LNHDA and CDR2 SQIVND (reference sequence). This CDR3 has 15 residues. V was trimmed by 3 bases and J by 7 bases, leaving 16 bases between them. Written as DNA, the CDR3 is TGTGCCAGTAGTATTCGGACCCTCAAGGGGAACACCATATATTTT. It specifies CASSIRTLKGNTIYF.

This chain joins TRBV5-5 and TRBJ2-3; D remains ambiguous. Per germline, CDR1 SGHKS and CDR2 YYEKEE (reference sequence). V was cut by 4 bases and J by 6 bases, with 9 bases left in between. CDR3 length: 12 amino acids. The CDR3 sequence: CASSPVVDTQYF. The CDR3 nucleotides read TGTGCCAGCAGCCCGGTGGTGGATACGCAGTATTTT. The full variable domain, completed using reference TRBV5-5 and TRBJ2-3, is DAGVTQSPTHLIKTRGQQVTLRCSPISGHKSVSWYQQVLGQGPQFIFQYYEKEERGRGNFPDRFSARQFPNYSSELNVNALLLGDSALYLCASSPVVDTQYFGPGTRLTVL.

The chain has TRBV27 and TRBJ2-2; 8 bases agree with TRBD2. Trimming removed 5 bases from V and 7 bases from J; junction bases left unmatched: 9. The CDR3 has 15 amino acids. Looked up from germline, CDR1 is MNHEY and CDR2 is SMNVEV (reference sequence). The CDR3: CASSASGGPFGELFF. CDR3 nucleotides: TGTGCCAGCAGTGCATCGGGGGGGCCCTTCGGGGAGCTGTTTTTT.